This T cell receptor (beta chain) was profiled in a study of cytomegalovirus exposure and HLA in healthy donors. Study-wide findings and caveats: Being productive about 87% or about 30% of the time was typical of most TCR beta V segments in an earlier analysis. A missense variant in DCLRE1C was later tied to TCR beta V- and J-gene trimming.

This clone was counted once. What it binds is unknown. Germline loops: CDR1 SNHLY, CDR2 FYNNEI. The CDR3 has 16 residues. V was shortened by 8 bases and J by 2 bases, with 20 bases between the two germline ends. PCR amplification relied on 60 Vbeta primers (plus 13 Jbeta primers). The table came from immunoSEQ multiplex PCR; TCRdb's copy has only in-frame clones and leaves some out. This table has approximately 150,000 clones, around three quarters appearing once. The genes are TRBV2 and TRBJ2-3; D perhaps matches TRBD2 (7 bases). Sequenced: PBMCs. This TCR came from a middle-aged woman in good health and CMV-seronegative. CDR3 region: CASAWGGLQDTDTQYF. CDR3 DNA sequence: TGTGCCAGCGCGTGGGGGGGCCTACAAGACACAGATACGCAGTATTTT.